This T cell receptor (beta chain) originates from a study of CD8+CD57+ T cells in acquired aplastic anemia. Study summary: DNA from sorted CD4+ and CD8+ cells averaged approximately 2.9 ug.

Patients chosen for sequencing had CD8+CD57+ cells that had expanded, as shown by flow cytometry. CDR3 length equals 15 residues. With 3 bases clipped from V and 6 bases from J, the junction kept 10 bases outside the gene matches. Germline V gene data show CDR1 as SGDLS and CDR2 as YYNGEE. Study conclusions and caveats: In common between the patients and the controls were around 29 CD8+ CDR3 sequences.

Genomic DNA was employed as the template in profiling TCR beta VDJ and CDR3. TCRdb analysed the reads with MiXCR anew, one entry per CDR3 protein. Of some 160,000 distinct CDR3 sequences in the sample, more than 45% were seen once. About this clonotype: Its antigen is not known.

Sequencing input: sorted CD4+, CD8+, or CD8+CD57+ T cells (not recorded which) from PBMCs. This rearrangement joins TRBV9 to TRBJ2-3; 7 bases align to TRBD2. The clonotype was recovered from a human donor with aplastic anemia. The CDR3 loop reads CASSEGGSSGDTQYF. CDR3 nucleotides: TGTGCCAGCAGCGAGGGAGGTTCTAGCGGTGATACGCAGTATTTT. The full variable domain, rest sourced from reference TRBV9 and TRBJ2-3, is DSGVTQTPKHLITATGQRVTLRCSPRSGDLSVYWYQQSLDQGLQFLIQYYNGEERAKGNILERFSAQQFPDLHSELNLSSLELGDSALYFCASSEGGSSGDTQYFGPGTRLTVL.